The T cell receptor beta chain under discussion was sequenced for a study of cytomegalovirus exposure and HLA in healthy donors. As for the study in general: Among the approximately 420 donors who were genotyped, approximately 83% fell in the genetic ancestry cluster that is associated with self-reported Caucasian donors.

This clone has a handful of counts. Antigen unknown. Losses at the gene ends were 3 bases for V and 1 base for J; bases not matched to a gene: 12. The germline V gene has CDR1 WSHSY and CDR2 SAAADI. The CDR3 sequence is 18 residues long. Study-wide findings and caveats: The productive fraction for most TCR beta V segments was about 87% or about 30% in an earlier analysis.

PCR involved 60 Vbeta and 13 Jbeta primers. The table came from immunoSEQ multiplex PCR; TCRdb's copy has only in-frame clones and leaves some out. The table has around 78,000 clones, roughly 80% seen once. The rearrangement uses TRBV10-2 and TRBJ2-7, with TRBD1 matching over 10 bases. The material sequenced was PBMCs. This TCR came from a male donor in good health and CMV-seronegative. The CDR3 protein is CASSDRPGTGERSYEQYF. The DNA for the CDR3 is TGCGCCAGCAGTGATCGTCCCGGGACAGGGGAGAGGTCCTACGAGCAGTACTTC.